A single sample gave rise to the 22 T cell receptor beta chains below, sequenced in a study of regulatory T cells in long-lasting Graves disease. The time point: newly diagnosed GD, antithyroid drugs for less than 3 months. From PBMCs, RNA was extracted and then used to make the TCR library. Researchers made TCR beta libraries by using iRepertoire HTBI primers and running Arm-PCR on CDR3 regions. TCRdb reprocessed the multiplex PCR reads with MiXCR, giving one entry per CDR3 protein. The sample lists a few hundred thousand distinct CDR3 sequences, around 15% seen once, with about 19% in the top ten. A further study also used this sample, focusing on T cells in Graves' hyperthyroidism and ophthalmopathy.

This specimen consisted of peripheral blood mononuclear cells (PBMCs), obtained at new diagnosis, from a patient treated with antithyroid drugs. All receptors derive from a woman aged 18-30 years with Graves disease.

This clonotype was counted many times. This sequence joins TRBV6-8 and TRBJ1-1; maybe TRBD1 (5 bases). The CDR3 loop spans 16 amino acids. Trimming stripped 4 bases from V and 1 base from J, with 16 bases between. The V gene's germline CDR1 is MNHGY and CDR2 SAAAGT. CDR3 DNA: TGTGCCAGCAGTTTACTTAATATACAGGAGAACACTGAAGCTTTCTTT. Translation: CASSLLNIQENTEAFF.

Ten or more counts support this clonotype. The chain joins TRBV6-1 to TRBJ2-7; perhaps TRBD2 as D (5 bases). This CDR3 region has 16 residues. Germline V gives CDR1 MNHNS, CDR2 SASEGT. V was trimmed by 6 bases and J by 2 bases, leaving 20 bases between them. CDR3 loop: CASRSSKGASTYEQYF. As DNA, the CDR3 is TGTGCCAGCAGATCCTCAAAGGGAGCTAGTACCTACGAGCAGTACTTC.

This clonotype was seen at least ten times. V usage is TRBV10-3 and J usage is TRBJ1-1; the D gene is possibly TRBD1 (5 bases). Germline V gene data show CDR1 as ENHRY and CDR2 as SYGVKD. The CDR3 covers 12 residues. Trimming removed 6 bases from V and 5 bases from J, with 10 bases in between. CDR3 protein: CAISRDGTEAFF. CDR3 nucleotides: TGTGCCATCAGCCGGGACGGGACTGAAGCTTTCTTT.

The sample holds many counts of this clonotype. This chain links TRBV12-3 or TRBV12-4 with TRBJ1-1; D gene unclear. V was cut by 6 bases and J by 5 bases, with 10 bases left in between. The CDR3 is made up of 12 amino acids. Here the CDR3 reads CASSPAGTEAFF. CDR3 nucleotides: TGTGCCAGCAGCCCTGCCGGGACTGAAGCTTTCTTT.

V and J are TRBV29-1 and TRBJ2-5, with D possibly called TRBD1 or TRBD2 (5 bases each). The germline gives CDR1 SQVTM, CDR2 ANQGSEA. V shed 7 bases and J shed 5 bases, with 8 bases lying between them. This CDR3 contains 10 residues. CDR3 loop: CSAGAETQYF. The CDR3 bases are TGCAGCGCCGGGGCGGAGACCCAGTACTTC.

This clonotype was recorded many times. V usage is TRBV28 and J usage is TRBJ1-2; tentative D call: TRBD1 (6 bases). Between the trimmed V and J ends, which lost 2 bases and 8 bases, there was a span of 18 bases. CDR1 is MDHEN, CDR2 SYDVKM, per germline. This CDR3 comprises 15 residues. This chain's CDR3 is CASSLGAGTGFGYTF. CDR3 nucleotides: TGTGCCAGCAGTTTAGGGGCCGGTACAGGGTTCGGCTACACCTTC.

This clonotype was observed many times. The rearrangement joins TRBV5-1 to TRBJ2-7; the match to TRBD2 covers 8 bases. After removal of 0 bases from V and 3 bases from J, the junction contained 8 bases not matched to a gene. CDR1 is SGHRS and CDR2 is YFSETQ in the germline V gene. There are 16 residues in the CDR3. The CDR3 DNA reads TGCGCCAGCAGCTTGGAGATAGCGGGAATGAACTACGAGCAGTACTTC. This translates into CASSLEIAGMNYEQYF.

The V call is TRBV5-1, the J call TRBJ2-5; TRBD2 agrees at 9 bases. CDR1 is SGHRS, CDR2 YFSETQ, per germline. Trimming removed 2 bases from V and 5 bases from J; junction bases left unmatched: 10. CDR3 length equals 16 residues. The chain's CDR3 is CASSFSASGEAETQYF. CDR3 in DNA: TGCGCCAGCAGCTTTTCGGCTAGCGGGGAGGCCGAGACCCAGTACTTC.

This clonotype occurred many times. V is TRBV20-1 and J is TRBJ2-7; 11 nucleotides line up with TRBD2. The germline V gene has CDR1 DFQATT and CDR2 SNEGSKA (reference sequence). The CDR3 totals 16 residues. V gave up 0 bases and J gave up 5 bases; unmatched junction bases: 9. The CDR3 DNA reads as TGCAGTGCTAGAGACAAAAAGGGACTAGCGGCCCACGAGCAGTACTTC. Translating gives CSARDKKGLAAHEQYF.

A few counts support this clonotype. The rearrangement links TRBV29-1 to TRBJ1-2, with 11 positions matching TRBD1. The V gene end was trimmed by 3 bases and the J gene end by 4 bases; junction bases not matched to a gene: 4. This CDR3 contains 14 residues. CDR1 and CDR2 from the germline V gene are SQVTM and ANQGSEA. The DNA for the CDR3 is TGCAGCGTTGACCGGGACAGGGGGGGCTATGGCTACACCTTC. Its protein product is CSVDRDRGGYGYTF.

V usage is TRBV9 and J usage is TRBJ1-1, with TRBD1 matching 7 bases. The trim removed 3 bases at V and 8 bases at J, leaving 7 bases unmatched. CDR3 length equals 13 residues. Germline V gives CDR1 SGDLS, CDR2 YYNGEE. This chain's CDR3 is CASSAGTASEAFF. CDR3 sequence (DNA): TGTGCCAGCAGCGCAGGGACAGCTTCCGAAGCTTTCTTT.

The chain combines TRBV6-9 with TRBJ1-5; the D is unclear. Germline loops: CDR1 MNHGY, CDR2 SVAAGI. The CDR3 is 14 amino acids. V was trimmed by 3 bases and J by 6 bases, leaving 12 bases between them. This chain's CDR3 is CASSYLGSSQPQHF. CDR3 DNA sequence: TGTGCCAGCAGTTACTTGGGGAGTAGTCAGCCCCAGCATTTT.

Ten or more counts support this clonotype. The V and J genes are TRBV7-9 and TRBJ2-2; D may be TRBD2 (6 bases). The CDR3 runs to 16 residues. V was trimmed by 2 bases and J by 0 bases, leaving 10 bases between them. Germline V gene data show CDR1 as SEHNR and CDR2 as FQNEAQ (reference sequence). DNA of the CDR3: TGTGCCAGCAGCTTATCGGGAGCGGCGAACACCGGGGAGCTGTTTTTT. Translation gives CASSLSGAANTGELFF.

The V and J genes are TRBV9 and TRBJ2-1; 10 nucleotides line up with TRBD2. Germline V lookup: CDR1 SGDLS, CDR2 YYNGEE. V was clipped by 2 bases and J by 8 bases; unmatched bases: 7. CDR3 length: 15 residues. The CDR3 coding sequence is TGTGCCAGCAGCGTTTCAGCGGGAGGGATCCATGAGCAGTTCTTC. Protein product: CASSVSAGGIHEQFF.

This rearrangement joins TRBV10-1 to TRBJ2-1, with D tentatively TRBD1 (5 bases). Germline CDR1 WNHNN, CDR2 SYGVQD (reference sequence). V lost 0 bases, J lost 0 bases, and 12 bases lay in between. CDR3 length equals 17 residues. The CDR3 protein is CASSESGRVDSYNEQFF. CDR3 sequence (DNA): TGCGCCAGCAGTGAGTCGGGCAGGGTGGACTCCTACAATGAGCAGTTCTTC.

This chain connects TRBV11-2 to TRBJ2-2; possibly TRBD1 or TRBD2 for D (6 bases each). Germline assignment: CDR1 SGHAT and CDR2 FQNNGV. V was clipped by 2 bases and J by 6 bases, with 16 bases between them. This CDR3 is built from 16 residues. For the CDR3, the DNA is TGTGCCAGCAGCTTATCGAGGGGGGCGGTCTCCGGGGAGCTGTTTTTT. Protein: CASSLSRGAVSGELFF.

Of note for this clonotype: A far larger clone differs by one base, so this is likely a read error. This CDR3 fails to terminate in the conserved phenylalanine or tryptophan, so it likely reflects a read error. Written as DNA, the CDR3 is TGTGCCAGCAGCTTGGGGGGTACTAGCGGGGAGACCCAGTACCTC. Protein sequence: CASSLGGTSGETQYL. The chain is built from TRBV7-9 and TRBJ2-1; 9 bases align to TRBD2. TRBJ2-5 explains the end of the DNA better; the J call may be wrong. Germline V gene sequence: CDR1 SEHNR, CDR2 FQNEAQ (reference sequence). There are 15 residues in the CDR3.

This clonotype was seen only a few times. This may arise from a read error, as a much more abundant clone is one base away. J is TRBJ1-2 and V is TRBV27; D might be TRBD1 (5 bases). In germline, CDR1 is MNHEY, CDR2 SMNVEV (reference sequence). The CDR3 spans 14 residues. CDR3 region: CASSLSRAPYGYAF. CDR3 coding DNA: TGTGCCAGCAGTTTGTCCAGGGCCCCCTATGGCTACGCCTTC.

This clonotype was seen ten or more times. The CDR3 coding sequence is TGCGCCAGCAGCTTTCCGGGAGCGGGAGGTCCGAGCTCCTACGAGCAGTACTTC. Translation: CASSFPGAGGPSSYEQYF. This chain connects TRBV5-1 to TRBJ2-7, with TRBD2 identical over 9 bases. The germline V gene encodes CDR1 SGHRS and CDR2 YFSETQ. Trimming removed 2 bases from V and 0 bases from J; junction bases left unmatched: 12. CDR3 length equals 18 residues.

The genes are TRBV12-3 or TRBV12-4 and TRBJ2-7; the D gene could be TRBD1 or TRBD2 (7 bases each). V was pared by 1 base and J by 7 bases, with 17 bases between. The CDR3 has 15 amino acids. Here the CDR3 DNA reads TGTGCCAGCAGTTTAGGCCAGGGGGGGATCTATGAGCAGTACTTC. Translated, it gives CASSLGQGGIYEQYF.

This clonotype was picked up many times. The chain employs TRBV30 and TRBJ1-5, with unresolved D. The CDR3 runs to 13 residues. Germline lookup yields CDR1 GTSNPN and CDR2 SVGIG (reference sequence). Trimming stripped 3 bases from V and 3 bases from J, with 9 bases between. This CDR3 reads CAWRGRDNQPQHF. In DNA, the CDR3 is TGTGCCTGGAGAGGGAGAGACAATCAGCCCCAGCATTTT.

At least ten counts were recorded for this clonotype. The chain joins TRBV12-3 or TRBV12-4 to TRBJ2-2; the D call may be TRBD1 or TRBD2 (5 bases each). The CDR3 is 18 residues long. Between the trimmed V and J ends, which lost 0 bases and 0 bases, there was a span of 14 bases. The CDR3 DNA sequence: TGTGCCAGCAGTTTAGCGAGCGGCAGGGCTCCGAACACCGGGGAGCTGTTTTTT. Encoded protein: CASSLASGRAPNTGELFF.